This TCR beta chain was found in a study of graft-versus-host responses after intestinal transplantation. The assay was immunoSEQ multiplex PCR, and TCRdb's table has in-frame clones only and misses some. The repertoire includes about 20,000 clones, approximately 45% of them detected once, and 0.88% sits in the top ten. The authors combined around 200,000 CFSE-labeled responder cells with around 200,000 irradiated, violet-dye-labeled stimulator cells in plates. The study, taken as a whole, reports: In recipient marrow, GvH clones were found, and some appeared first in ileum or blood.

CDR3 length: 13 residues. CDR1 and CDR2 from the germline V gene are SGHRS and YFSETQ. V was cut by 0 bases and J by 2 bases, with 5 bases left in between. Material: alloreactive CD4+ T cells from a mixed lymphocyte reaction culture, obtained before intestinal transplant. Indicated subset: CFSE-low proliferating T cells sorted from approximately six-day pre-transplant mixed lymphocyte reaction (GvH or HvG direction). The sequence was collected from a human patient who received an intestinal transplant. The J gene is TRBJ1-1, the V gene TRBV5-1; D is unclear. CDR3 in DNA: TGCGCCAGCAGCTTGGGCAGTAACACTGAAGCTTTCTTT. Residues: CASSLGSNTEAFF.